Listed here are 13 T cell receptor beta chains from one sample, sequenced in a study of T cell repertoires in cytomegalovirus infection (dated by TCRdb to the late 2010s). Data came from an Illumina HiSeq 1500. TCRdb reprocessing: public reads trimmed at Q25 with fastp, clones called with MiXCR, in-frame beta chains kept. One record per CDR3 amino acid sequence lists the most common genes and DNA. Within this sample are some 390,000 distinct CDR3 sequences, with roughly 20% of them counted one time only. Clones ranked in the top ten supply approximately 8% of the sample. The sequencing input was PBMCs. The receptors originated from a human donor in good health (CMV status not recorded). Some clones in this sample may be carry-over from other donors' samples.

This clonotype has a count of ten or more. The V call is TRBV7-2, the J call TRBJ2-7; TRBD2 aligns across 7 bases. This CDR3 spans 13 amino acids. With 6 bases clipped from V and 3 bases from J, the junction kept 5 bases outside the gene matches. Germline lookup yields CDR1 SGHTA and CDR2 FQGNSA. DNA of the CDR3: TGTGCCAGCAGGCCCCCGGGGGGCTACGAGCAGTACTTC. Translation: CASRPPGGYEQYF.

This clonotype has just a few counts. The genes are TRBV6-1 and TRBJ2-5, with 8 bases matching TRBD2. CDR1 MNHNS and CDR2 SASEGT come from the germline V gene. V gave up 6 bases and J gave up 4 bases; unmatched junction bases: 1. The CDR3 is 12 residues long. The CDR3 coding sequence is TGTGCCAGCAGAAGCGGGGGAGAGACCCAGTACTTC. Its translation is CASRSGGETQYF.

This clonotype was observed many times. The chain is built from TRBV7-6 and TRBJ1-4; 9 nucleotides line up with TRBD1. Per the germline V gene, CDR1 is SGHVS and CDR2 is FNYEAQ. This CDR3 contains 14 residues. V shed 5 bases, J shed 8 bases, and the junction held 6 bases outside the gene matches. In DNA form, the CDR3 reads TGTGCCAGCAGCCCAGGGACAGGGCACGAAAAACTGTTTTTT. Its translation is CASSPGTGHEKLFF.

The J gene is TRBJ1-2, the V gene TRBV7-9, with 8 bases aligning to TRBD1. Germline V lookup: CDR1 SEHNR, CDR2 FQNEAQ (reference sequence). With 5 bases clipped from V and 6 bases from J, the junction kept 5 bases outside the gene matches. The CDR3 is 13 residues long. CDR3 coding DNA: TGTGCCAGCAGCGCACCGGACAGGGATGGCTACACCTTC. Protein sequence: CASSAPDRDGYTF.

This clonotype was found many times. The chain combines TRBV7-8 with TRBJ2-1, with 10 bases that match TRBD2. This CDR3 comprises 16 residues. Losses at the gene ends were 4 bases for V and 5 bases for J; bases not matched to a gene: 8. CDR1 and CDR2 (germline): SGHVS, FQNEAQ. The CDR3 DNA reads TGTGCCAGCAGCTCGCCGACTAGCGGGTATAACAATGAGCAGTTCTTC. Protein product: CASSSPTSGYNNEQFF.

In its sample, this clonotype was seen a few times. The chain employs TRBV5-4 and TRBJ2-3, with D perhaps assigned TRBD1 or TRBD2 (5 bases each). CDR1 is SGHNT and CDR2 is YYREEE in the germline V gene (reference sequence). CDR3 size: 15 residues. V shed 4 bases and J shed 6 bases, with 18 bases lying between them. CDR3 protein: CASSPPGAVGDTQYF. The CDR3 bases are TGTGCCAGCAGCCCCCCCGGGGCGGTAGGGGATACGCAGTATTTT.

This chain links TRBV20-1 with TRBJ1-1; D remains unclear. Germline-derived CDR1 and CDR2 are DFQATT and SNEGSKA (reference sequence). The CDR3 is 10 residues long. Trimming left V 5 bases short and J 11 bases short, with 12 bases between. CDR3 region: CSARGFEAFF. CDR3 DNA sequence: TGCAGTGCTCGTGGGTTCGAGGCTTTCTTT.

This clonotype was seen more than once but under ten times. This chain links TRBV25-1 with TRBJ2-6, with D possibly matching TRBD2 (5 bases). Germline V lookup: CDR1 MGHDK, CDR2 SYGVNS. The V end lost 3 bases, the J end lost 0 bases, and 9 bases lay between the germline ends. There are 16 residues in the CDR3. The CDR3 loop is CASSDIRGSGANVLTF. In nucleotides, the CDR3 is TGTGCCAGCAGTGATATCCGGGGCTCTGGGGCCAACGTCCTGACTTTC.

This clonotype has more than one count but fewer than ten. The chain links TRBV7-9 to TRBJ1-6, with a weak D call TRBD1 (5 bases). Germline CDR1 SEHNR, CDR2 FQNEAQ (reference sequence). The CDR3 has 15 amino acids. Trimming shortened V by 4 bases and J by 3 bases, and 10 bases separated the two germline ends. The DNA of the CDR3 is TGTGCCAGCAGCTACGACAGTGTCTATAATTCACCCCTCCACTTT. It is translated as CASSYDSVYNSPLHF.

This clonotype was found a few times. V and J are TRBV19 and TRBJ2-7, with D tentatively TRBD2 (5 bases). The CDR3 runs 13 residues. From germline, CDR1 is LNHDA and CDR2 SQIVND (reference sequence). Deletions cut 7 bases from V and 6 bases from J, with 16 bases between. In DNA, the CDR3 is TGTGCCAGTACGGAACAGAGGGATGGCGAGCAGTACTTC. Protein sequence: CASTEQRDGEQYF.

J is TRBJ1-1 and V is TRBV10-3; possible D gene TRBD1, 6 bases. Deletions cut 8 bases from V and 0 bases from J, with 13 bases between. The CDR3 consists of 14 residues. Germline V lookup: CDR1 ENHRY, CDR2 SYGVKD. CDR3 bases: TGTGCCATCGGGGGGGGCCAGTTGAACACTGAAGCTTTCTTT. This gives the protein CAIGGGQLNTEAFF.

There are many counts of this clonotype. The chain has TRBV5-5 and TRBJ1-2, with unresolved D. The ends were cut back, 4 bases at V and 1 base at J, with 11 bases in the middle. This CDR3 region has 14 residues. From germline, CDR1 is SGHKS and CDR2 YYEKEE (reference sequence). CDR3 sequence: CASSPSRINYGYTF. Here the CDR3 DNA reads TGTGCCAGCAGCCCCAGCAGGATTAACTATGGCTACACCTTC.

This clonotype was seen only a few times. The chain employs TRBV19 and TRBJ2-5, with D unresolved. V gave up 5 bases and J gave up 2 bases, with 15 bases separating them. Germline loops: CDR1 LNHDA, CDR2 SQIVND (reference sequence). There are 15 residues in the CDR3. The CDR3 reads CASSRVGKEQETQYF. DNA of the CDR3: TGTGCCAGTAGTCGGGTAGGGAAGGAACAAGAGACCCAGTACTTC.